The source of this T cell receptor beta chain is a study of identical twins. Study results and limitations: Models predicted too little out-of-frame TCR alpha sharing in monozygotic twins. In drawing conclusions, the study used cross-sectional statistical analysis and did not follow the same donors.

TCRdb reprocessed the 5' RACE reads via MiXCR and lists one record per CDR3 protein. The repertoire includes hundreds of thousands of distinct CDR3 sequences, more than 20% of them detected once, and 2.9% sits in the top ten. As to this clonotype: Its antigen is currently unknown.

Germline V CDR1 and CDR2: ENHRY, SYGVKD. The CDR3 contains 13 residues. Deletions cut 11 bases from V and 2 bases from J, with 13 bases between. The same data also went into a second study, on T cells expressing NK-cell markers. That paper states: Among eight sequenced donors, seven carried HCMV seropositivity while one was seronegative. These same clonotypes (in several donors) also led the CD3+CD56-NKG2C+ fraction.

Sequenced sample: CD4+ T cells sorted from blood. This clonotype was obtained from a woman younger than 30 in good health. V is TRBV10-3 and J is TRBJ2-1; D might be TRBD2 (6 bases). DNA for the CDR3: TGTGCCCTGGGGGGTTCAGCCTACAATGAGCAGTTCTTC. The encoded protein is CALGGSAYNEQFF.